Presented here are 25 T cell receptor beta chains from one specimen sequenced in a study of blood T cell repertoires in COVID-19. The repertoire was sequenced with immunoSEQ multiplex PCR; TCRdb's copy has only in-frame clones and lacks some. The repertoire holds roughly 200,000 clones, around 90% seen once, with around 7% in the top ten. The sequencing sample was made of PBMCs or T cells enriched from blood (not recorded which). The source is a young man in a cohort exposed to, infected with or recovered from COVID-19 (not recorded which).

The rearrangement uses TRBV3-1 (or the pseudogene TRBV3-2) and TRBJ2-7, with D uncertain. The CDR3 runs to 13 residues. The V gene lost 5 bases and the J gene lost 3 bases, with 11 bases spanning the gap. The germline gives CDR1 LGHDT, CDR2 YNNKEL (reference sequence). As DNA, the CDR3 is TGTGCCAGCAGCTCCCCGACTGACTACGAGCAGTACTTC. It translates to CASSSPTDYEQYF.

The genes are TRBV28 and TRBJ1-2; maybe TRBD1 (5 bases). Germline CDR1 and CDR2: MDHEN and SYDVKM. This CDR3 is 16 amino acids long. V shed 5 bases and J shed 0 bases, with 16 bases lying between them. The CDR3 loop reads CASSPPRGDSNYGYTF. The CDR3 DNA reads as TGTGCCAGCAGTCCCCCCCGCGGGGACTCTAACTATGGCTACACCTTC.

The rearrangement joins TRBV6-5 to TRBJ1-6; possibly TRBD1 for D (6 bases). The V gene's germline CDR1 is MNHEY and CDR2 SVGAGI. The V end lost 4 bases, the J end lost 7 bases, and 14 bases lay between the germline ends. The CDR3 is made up of 15 amino acids. CDR3 in DNA: TGTGCCAGCAGTTCGACAGGCCACGGGAATTCACCCCTCCACTTT. It is translated as CASSSTGHGNSPLHF.

The V call is TRBV13, the J call TRBJ2-7, with 10 bases fitting TRBD1. After removal of 4 bases from V and 5 bases from J, the junction contained 8 bases not matched to a gene. The CDR3 has 15 residues. Per germline, CDR1 PRHDT and CDR2 FYEKMQ (reference sequence). In nucleotides, the CDR3 is TGTGCCAGCAGCTCTAGGGACAGGGGAAGACACGAGCAGTACTTC. Translating it yields CASSSRDRGRHEQYF.

This chain links TRBV7-3 with TRBJ2-5, with 9 bases matching TRBD2. There are 15 residues in the CDR3. Looked up from germline, CDR1 is SGHTA and CDR2 is FQGTGA. Trimming at V came to 5 bases and at J to 4 bases, leaving 8 bases not matched to a gene. The chain's CDR3 is CASSPVAGVGETQYF. For the CDR3, the DNA is TGTGCCAGCAGCCCAGTAGCGGGAGTGGGAGAGACCCAGTACTTC.

The V and J genes are TRBV6-5 and TRBJ1-4; perhaps TRBD1 as D (6 bases). CDR3 length equals 10 residues. Germline CDR1 is MNHEY and CDR2 is SVGAGI. The germline V and J ends were trimmed by 6 bases and 14 bases, with 10 bases remaining between them. Here the CDR3 reads CASSRGELFF. CDR3 sequence (DNA): TGTGCCAGCAGCAGGGGCGAGCTGTTTTTT.

This clone has more than one count but fewer than ten. The CDR3 DNA sequence: TGTGCCACCAGCAGTCAACAGAGAAGGTCCTATGGCTACACCTTC. Amino acids: CATSSQQRRSYGYTF. The chain combines TRBV15 with TRBJ1-2; D is unresolved. The length of the CDR3 is 15 residues. Deletions cut 3 bases from V and 4 bases from J, with 15 bases between. Germline lookup yields CDR1 LNHNV and CDR2 YYDKDF (reference sequence).

The V gene is TRBV7-9, the J gene TRBJ2-1, with D perhaps matching TRBD2 (6 bases). Germline V gene lookup returns CDR1 SEHNR and CDR2 FQNEAQ (reference sequence). V was shortened by 5 bases and J by 7 bases, with 21 bases between the two germline ends. The CDR3 length is 16 residues. CDR3 in amino acids: CASSPRDFANRNEQFF. DNA of the CDR3: TGTGCCAGCAGCCCAAGGGACTTCGCGAATCGGAATGAGCAGTTCTTC.

This chain links TRBV5-1 with TRBJ1-4, with TRBD1 matching 8 bases. The CDR3 runs to 14 residues. Germline CDR1 reads SGHRS; CDR2 reads YFSETQ. J lost 8 bases, V lost 3 bases, and 6 bases had no gene match. CDR3 protein: CASSSDRDREKLFF. The CDR3 nucleotides read TGCGCCAGCAGCTCGGACAGGGATCGGGAAAAACTGTTTTTT. Based on the CDR3 plus reference TRBV5-1 and TRBJ1-4, the full variable domain is KAGVTQTPRYLIKTRGQQVTLSCSPISGHRSVSWYQQTPGQGLQFLFEYFSETQRNKGNFPGRFSGRQFSNSRSEMNVSTLELGDSALYLCASSSDRDREKLFFGSGTQLSVL.

The V and J genes are TRBV19 and TRBJ2-3, with TRBD2 identical over 7 bases. The junction had 3 bases not matched to a gene; V was cut back by 4 bases and J by 2 bases. From germline, CDR1 is LNHDA and CDR2 SQIVND (reference sequence). The CDR3 is made up of 14 amino acids. In DNA, the CDR3 is TGTGCCAGTAGTAATAGCGGGCTCACAGATACGCAGTATTTT. The encoded protein is CASSNSGLTDTQYF.

The rearrangement uses TRBV7-6 and TRBJ2-1; tentative D call: TRBD1 (6 bases). This CDR3 contains 15 residues. Germline V gives CDR1 SGHVS, CDR2 FNYEAQ. V lost 5 bases to trimming and J lost 6 bases, with 17 bases between them. The CDR3 sequence: CASSGYRDTINEQFF. CDR3 nucleotide sequence: TGTGCCAGCAGCGGATATCGGGACACCATCAATGAGCAGTTCTTC.

This chain uses TRBV6-5 with TRBJ2-7; D possibly corresponds to TRBD2 (6 bases). Between the trimmed V and J ends, which lost 9 bases and 2 bases, there was a span of 17 bases. The CDR3 is 14 residues long. Per the germline V gene, CDR1 is MNHEY and CDR2 is SVGAGI. The CDR3 DNA reads as TGTGCCAGTCAAAGGGCGGGACCCCCCTACGAGCAGTACTTC. Its translation: CASQRAGPPYEQYF.

The V call is TRBV11-3, the J call TRBJ2-2; 10 bases line up with TRBD2. CDR1 and CDR2 from the germline V gene are SGHNT and YENEEA. The CDR3 extends over 19 amino acids. Trimming removed 4 bases from V and 4 bases from J; junction bases left unmatched: 15. The CDR3 here is CASSSSGTSARRGTGELFF. The CDR3 DNA sequence: TGTGCCAGCAGCTCCTCCGGGACTAGCGCCCGTCGGGGCACCGGGGAGCTGTTTTTT.

CDR3 coding DNA: TGTGCCACCAGTGGCAGGGATGGGGAGACCCAGTACTTC. As protein: CATSGRDGETQYF. The rearrangement joins TRBV24-1 to TRBJ2-5; D may be TRBD1 (5 bases). Looked up from germline, CDR1 is KGHDR and CDR2 is SFDVKD. V shed 5 bases and J shed 5 bases, with 11 bases lying between them. There are 13 residues in the CDR3.

V is TRBV28 and J is TRBJ2-1, with 8 bases matching TRBD1. This CDR3 is 15 amino acids long. Germline loops: CDR1 MDHEN, CDR2 SYDVKM. Germline trimming cut 1 base from V and 4 bases from J; bases unmatched to any gene: 3. CDR3 protein: CASSLSRGQYNEQFF. CDR3 sequence (DNA): TGTGCCAGCAGTTTATCCAGGGGGCAATACAATGAGCAGTTCTTC. Looking up the rest from reference TRBV28 and TRBJ2-1 gives the full variable domain: DVKVTQSSRYLVKRTGEKVFLECVQDMDHENMFWYRQDPGLGLRLIYFSYDVKMKEKGDIPEGYSVSREKKERFSLILESASTNQTSMYLCASSLSRGQYNEQFFGPGTRLTVL.

The genes are TRBV18 and TRBJ2-3; 9 bases align to TRBD2. The CDR3 is made up of 17 amino acids. Germline-derived CDR1 and CDR2 are KGHSH and LQKENI. V lost 4 bases, J lost 3 bases, and 11 bases stayed unmatched. CDR3 nucleotides: TGTGCCAGCTCACTCGGTGGTGGTAGCGGGAGTACAGATACGCAGTATTTT. Its translation is CASSLGGGSGSTDTQYF.

The chain's CDR3 is CASSLDPAKGQGTYEQYF. The DNA of the CDR3 is TGCGCCAGCAGCTTGGACCCGGCTAAGGGACAGGGAACCTACGAGCAGTACTTC. The V call is TRBV5-1, the J call TRBJ2-7; 9 positions match TRBD1. Germline V gene lookup returns CDR1 SGHRS and CDR2 YFSETQ. Losses at the gene ends were 0 bases for V and 2 bases for J; bases not matched to a gene: 12. This CDR3 has 18 residues.

This chain uses TRBV11-2 with TRBJ1-6, with D hard to call. Germline CDR1 SGHAT, CDR2 FQNNGV. V lost 5 bases to trimming and J lost 5 bases, with 7 bases between them. The CDR3 spans 13 residues. The CDR3 protein is CASSLGDNSPLHF. The DNA for the CDR3 is TGTGCCAGCAGCCTCGGGGATAATTCACCCCTCCACTTT. Using reference TRBV11-2 and TRBJ1-6 for the parts outside the CDR3, the full variable domain is EAGVAQSPRYKIIEKRQSVAFWCNPISGHATLYWYQQILGQGPKLLIQFQNNGVVDDSQLPKDRFSAERLKGVDSTLKIQPAKLEDSAVYLCASSLGDNSPLHFGNGTRLTVT.

The gene calls are TRBV5-5 and TRBJ1-6; the D is unclear. The CDR3 covers 16 residues. Germline CDR1 reads SGHKS; CDR2 reads YYEKEE (reference sequence). The V end lost 6 bases, the J end lost 0 bases, and 13 bases lay between the germline ends. CDR3 loop: CASTPPSSSYNSPLHF. CDR3 nucleotide sequence: TGTGCCAGCACCCCCCCCTCGAGCTCCTATAATTCACCCCTCCACTTT.

The chain joins TRBV6-4 to TRBJ2-3, with D perhaps TRBD2 (6 bases). The CDR3 is made up of 14 amino acids. CDR1 is MRHNA and CDR2 is SNTAGT in the germline V gene. V was trimmed by 4 bases and J by 1 base, leaving 9 bases between them. CDR3 protein: CASSVGGGTDTQYF. The CDR3 coding sequence is TGTGCCAGCAGTGTGGGGGGAGGCACAGATACGCAGTATTTT.

The V gene is TRBV7-2, the J gene TRBJ2-7, with TRBD2 matching over 12 bases. The ends lost 7 bases at V and 6 bases at J; junction bases unmatched: 7. The CDR3 loop spans 14 amino acids. The V gene's germline CDR1 is SGHTA and CDR2 FQGNSA. CDR3 nucleotides: TGTGCCAGCAACCTAGCGGGAGGGCTTAGCGAGCAGTACTTC. Translating it yields CASNLAGGLSEQYF.

The V gene is TRBV28, the J gene TRBJ1-4; tentative D call: TRBD1 (5 bases). CDR1 is MDHEN, CDR2 SYDVKM, per germline. The CDR3 extends over 14 amino acids. Trimming took off 4 bases at V and 2 bases at J, with 8 bases between the two ends. Here the CDR3 DNA reads TGTGCCAGCAGTTCGGGGGGTACTAATGAAAAACTGTTTTTT. Translated, it gives CASSSGGTNEKLFF.

V gene TRBV20-1 combines with J gene TRBJ2-7; D uncertain. Germline CDR1 and CDR2: DFQATT and SNEGSKA (reference sequence). The CDR3 length is 10 residues. Trimming removed 5 bases at V and 5 bases at J, with 7 bases between. The CDR3 is CSAARDEQYF. In DNA form, the CDR3 reads TGCAGTGCTGCCCGGGACGAGCAGTACTTC.

The chain employs TRBV24-1 and TRBJ2-7; 11 bases are a match to TRBD1. CDR1 and CDR2 (germline): KGHDR, SFDVKD. V gave up 9 bases and J gave up 4 bases; unmatched junction bases: 10. The CDR3 has 15 residues. This CDR3 reads CATSQQGTGGYEQYF. For the CDR3, the DNA is TGTGCCACCTCCCAGCAGGGGACAGGGGGGTACGAGCAGTACTTC.

This chain links TRBV27 with TRBJ1-2; 9 nucleotides align to TRBD1. Germline CDR1 is MNHEY and CDR2 is SMNVEV (reference sequence). V lost 5 bases to trimming and J lost 6 bases; unmatched junction nucleotides: 7. This CDR3 has 14 amino acids. The CDR3 coding sequence is TGTGCCAGCAGTCTTATGGGGACAGGGAATGGCTACACCTTC. This codes for CASSLMGTGNGYTF.